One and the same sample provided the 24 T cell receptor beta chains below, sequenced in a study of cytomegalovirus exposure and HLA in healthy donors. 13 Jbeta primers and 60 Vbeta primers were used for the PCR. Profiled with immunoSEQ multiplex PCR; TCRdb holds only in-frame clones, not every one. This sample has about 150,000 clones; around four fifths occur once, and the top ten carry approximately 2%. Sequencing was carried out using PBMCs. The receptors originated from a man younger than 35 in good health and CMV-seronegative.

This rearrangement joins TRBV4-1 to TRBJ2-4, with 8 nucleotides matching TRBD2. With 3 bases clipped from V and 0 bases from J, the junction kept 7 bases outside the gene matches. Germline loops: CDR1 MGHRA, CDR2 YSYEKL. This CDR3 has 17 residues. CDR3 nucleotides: TGCGCCAGCAGCCAGTCCGGGACTAGAGGAGCCAAAAACATTCAGTACTTC. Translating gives CASSQSGTRGAKNIQYF.

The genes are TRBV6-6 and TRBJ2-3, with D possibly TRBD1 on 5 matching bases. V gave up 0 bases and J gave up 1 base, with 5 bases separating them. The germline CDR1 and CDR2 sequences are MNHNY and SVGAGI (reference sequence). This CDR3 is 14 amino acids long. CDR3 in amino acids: CASSYSQGTDTQYF. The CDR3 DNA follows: TGTGCCAGCAGTTACTCACAGGGCACAGATACGCAGTATTTT.

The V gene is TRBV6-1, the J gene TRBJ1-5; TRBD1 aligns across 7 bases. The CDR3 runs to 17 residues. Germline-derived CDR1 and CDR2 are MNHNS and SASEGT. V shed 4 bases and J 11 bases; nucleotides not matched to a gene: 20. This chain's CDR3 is CASSAPATGSPRESQHF. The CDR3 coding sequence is TGTGCCAGCAGTGCTCCGGCGACAGGGAGCCCTAGGGAGTCCCAGCATTTT.

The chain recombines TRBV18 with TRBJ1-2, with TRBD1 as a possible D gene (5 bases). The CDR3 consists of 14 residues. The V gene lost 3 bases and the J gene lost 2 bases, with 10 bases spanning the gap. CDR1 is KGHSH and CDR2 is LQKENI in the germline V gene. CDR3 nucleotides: TGTGCCAGCTCACCCACGACAGAAAACTATGGCTACACCTTC. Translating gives CASSPTTENYGYTF.

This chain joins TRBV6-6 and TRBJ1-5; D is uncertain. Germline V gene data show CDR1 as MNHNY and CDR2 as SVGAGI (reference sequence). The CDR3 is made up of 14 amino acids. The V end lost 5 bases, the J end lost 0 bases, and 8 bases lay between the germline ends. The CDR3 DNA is TGTGCCAGCAGTCTACGGAGTAGCAATCAGCCCCAGCATTTT. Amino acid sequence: CASSLRSSNQPQHF.

CDR3 residues: CASREGWAKNIQYF. CDR3 sequence (DNA): TGTGCCAGCAGGGAGGGTTGGGCCAAAAACATTCAGTACTTC. V is TRBV28 and J is TRBJ2-4, with D tentatively TRBD2 (6 bases). V was trimmed by 6 bases and J by 1 base, leaving 10 bases between them. The V gene's germline CDR1 is MDHEN and CDR2 SYDVKM. The CDR3 is 14 residues long.

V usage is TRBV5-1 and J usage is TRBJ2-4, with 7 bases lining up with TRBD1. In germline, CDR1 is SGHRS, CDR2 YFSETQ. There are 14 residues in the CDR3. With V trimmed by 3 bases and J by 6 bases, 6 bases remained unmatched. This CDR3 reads CASSSDRAGNIQYF. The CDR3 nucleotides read TGCGCCAGCAGCTCCGACAGGGCGGGAAACATTCAGTACTTC.

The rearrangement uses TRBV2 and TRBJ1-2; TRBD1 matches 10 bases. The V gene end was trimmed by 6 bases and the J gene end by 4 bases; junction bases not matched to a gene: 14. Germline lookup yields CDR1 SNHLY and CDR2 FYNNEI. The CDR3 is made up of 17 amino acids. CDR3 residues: CASRASRDRGPSYGYTF. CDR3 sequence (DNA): TGTGCCAGCAGGGCGTCCCGGGACAGGGGTCCGAGCTATGGCTACACCTTC.

CDR3 region: CASSTSGISEQYF. Here the CDR3 DNA reads TGCGCCAGTTCTACTAGCGGGATTAGCGAGCAGTACTTC. The chain recombines TRBV5-1 with TRBJ2-7, with 10 nucleotides matching TRBD2. V trimming: 8 bases; J trimming: 6 bases; junction bases outside the gene matches: 8. The germline CDR1 and CDR2 sequences are SGHRS and YFSETQ. The length of the CDR3 is 13 residues.

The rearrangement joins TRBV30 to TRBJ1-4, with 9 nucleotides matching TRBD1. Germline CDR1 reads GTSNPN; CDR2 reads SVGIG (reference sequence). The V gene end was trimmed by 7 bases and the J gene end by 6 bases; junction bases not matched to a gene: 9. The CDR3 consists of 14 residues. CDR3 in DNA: TGTGCCTCCGAGACCGGGACAGGGTATGAAAAACTGTTTTTT. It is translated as CASETGTGYEKLFF.

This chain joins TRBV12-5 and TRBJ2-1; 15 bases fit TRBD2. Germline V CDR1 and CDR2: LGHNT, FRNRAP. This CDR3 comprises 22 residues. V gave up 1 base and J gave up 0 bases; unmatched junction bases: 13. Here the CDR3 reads CASGLAPLSGTSGRLSYNEQFF. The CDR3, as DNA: TGTGCTAGTGGTTTGGCCCCACTCTCCGGGACTAGCGGGAGGCTCTCCTACAATGAGCAGTTCTTC.

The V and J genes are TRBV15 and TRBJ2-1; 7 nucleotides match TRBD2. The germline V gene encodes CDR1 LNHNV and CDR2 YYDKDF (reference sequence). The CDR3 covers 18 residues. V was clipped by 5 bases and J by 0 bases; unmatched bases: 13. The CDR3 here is CATSDFRLAGASYNEQFF. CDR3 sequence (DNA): TGTGCCACCAGCGACTTTAGGTTAGCGGGCGCCTCCTACAATGAGCAGTTCTTC.

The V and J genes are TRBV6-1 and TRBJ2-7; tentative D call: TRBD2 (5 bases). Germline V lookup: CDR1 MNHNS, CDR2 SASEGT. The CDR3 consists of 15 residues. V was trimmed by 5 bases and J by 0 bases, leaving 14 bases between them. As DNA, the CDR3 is TGTGCCAGCAGTCTCCTAAGCGGCTTCTCCTACGAGCAGTACTTC. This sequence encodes CASSLLSGFSYEQYF.

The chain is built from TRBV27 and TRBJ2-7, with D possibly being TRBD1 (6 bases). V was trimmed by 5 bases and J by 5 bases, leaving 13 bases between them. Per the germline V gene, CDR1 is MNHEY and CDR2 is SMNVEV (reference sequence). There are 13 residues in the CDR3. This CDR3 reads CASSTGWVDEQYF. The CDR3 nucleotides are TGTGCCAGCAGTACAGGGTGGGTGGACGAGCAGTACTTC.

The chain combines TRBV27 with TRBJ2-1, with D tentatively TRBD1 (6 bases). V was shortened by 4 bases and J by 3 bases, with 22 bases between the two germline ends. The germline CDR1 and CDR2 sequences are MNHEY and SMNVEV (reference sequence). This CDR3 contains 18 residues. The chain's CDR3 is CASSWTFNREMNYNEQFF. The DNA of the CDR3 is TGTGCCAGCAGTTGGACCTTTAACAGGGAAATGAACTACAATGAGCAGTTCTTC.

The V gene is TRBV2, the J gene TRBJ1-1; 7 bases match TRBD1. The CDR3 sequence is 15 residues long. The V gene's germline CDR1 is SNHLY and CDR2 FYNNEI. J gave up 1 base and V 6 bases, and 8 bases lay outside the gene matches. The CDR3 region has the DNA TGTGCCAGCAGCCGGACAGGCGACGGGAACACTGAAGCTTTCTTT. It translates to CASSRTGDGNTEAFF.

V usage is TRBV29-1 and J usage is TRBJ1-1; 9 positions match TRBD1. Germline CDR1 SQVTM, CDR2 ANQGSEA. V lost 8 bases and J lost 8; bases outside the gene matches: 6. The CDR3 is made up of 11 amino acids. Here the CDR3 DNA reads TGCAGCACACCACAGGGGGCCGAAGCTTTCTTT. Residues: CSTPQGAEAFF. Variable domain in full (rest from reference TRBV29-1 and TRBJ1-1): SAVISQKPSRDICQRGTSLTIQCQVDSQVTMMFWYRQQPGQSLTLIATANQGSEATYESGFVIDKFPISRPNLTFSTLTVSNMSPEDSSIYLCSTPQGAEAFFGQGTRLTVV.

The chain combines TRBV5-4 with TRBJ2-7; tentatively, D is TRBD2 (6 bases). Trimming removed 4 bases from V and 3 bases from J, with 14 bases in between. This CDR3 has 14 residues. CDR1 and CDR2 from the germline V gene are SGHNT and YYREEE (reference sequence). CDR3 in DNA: TGTGCCAGCAGCCCCCGGGGGAGAGACTACGAGCAGTACTTC. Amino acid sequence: CASSPRGRDYEQYF.

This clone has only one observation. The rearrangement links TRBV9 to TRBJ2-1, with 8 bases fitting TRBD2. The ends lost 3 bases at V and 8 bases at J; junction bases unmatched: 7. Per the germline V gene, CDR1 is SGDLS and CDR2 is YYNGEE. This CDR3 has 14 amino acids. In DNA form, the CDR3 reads TGTGCCAGCAGCGACGGGGGGGCTAACCATGAGCAGTTCTTC. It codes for CASSDGGANHEQFF.

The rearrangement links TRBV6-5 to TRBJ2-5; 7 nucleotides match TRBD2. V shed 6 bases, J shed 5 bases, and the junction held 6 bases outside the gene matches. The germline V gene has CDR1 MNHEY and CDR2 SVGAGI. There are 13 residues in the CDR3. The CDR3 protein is CASRGGLGETQYF. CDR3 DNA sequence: TGTGCCAGCAGGGGGGGGTTAGGGGAGACCCAGTACTTC.

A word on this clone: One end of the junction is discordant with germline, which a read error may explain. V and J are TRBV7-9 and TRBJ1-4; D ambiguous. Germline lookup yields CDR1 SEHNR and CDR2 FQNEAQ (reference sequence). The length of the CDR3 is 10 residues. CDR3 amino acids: CSSSREKLFF. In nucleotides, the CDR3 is TGTTCCAGCAGTCGTGAAAAACTGTTTTTT.

DNA of the CDR3: TGTGCCAGCAGCTTAAGGGTCCTGGCGGGGGGCACGACAGATACGCAGTATTTT. It encodes CASSLRVLAGGTTDTQYF. This rearrangement joins TRBV7-3 to TRBJ2-3, with TRBD2 matching over 8 bases. V shed 1 base and J 3 bases; nucleotides not matched to a gene: 12. The CDR3 is 18 amino acids. Germline lookup yields CDR1 SGHTA and CDR2 FQGTGA.

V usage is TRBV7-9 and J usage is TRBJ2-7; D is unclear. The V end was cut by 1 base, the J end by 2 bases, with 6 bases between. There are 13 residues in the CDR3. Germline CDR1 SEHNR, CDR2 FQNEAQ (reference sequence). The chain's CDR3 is CASSLESTYEQYF. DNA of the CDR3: TGTGCCAGCAGCTTAGAGAGCACCTACGAGCAGTACTTC.

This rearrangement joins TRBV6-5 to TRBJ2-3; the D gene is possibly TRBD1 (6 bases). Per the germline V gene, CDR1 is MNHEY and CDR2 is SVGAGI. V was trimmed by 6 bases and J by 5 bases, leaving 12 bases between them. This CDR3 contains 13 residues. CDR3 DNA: TGTGCCAGCAGCTCAGGGGAGATAGATACGCAGTATTTT. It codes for CASSSGEIDTQYF.